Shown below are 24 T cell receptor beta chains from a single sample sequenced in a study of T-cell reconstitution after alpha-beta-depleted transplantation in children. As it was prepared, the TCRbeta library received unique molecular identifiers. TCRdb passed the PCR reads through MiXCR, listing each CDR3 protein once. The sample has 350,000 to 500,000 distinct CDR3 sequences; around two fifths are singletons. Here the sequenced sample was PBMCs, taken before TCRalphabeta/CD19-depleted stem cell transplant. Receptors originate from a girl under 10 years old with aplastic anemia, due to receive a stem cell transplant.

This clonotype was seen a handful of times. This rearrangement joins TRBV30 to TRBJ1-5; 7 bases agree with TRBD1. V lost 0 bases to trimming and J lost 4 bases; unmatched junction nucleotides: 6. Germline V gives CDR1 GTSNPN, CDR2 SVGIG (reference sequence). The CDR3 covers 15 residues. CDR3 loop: CAWSVMGQSNQPQHF. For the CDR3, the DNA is TGTGCCTGGAGTGTGATGGGACAGTCGAATCAGCCCCAGCATTTT. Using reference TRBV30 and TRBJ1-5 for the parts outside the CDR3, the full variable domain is SQTIHQWPATLVQPVGSPLSLECTVEGTSNPNLYWYRQAAGRGLQLLFYSVGIGQISSEVPQNLSASRPQDRQFILSSKKLLLSDSGFYLCAWSVMGQSNQPQHFGDGTRLSIL.

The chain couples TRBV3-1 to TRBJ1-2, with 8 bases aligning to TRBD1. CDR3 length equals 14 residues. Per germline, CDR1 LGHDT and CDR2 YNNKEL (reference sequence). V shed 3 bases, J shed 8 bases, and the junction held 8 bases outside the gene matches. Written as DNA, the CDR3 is TGTGCCAGCAGCCAGAACGGACAGGGAGGCGGCTACACCTTC. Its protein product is CASSQNGQGGGYTF.

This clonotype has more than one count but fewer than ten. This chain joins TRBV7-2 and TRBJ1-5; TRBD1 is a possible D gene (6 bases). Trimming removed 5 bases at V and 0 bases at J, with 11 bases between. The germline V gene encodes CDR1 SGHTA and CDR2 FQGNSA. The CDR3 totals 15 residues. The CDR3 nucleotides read TGTGCCAGCAGCCTGACAGGACATAGCAATCAGCCCCAGCATTTT. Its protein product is CASSLTGHSNQPQHF.

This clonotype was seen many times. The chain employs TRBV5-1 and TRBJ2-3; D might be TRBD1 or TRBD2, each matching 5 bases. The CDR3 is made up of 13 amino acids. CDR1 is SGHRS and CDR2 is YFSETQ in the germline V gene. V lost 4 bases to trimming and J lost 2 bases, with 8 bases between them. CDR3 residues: CASSPGPTDTQYF. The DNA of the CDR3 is TGCGCCAGCAGCCCGGGACCCACAGATACGCAGTATTTT.

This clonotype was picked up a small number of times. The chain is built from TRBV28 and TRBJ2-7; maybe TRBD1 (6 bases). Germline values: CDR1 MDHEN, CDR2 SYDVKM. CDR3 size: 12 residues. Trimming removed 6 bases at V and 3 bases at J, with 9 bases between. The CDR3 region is CASRGQLYEQYF. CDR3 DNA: TGTGCCAGCAGGGGACAACTCTACGAGCAGTACTTC.

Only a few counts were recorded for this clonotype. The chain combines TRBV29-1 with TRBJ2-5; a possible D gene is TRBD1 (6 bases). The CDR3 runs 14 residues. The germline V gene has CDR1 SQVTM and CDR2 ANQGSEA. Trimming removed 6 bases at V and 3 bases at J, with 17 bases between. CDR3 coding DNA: TGCAGCGTCCAACAGGGATCCAAGAAAGAGACCCAGTACTTC. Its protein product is CSVQQGSKKETQYF.

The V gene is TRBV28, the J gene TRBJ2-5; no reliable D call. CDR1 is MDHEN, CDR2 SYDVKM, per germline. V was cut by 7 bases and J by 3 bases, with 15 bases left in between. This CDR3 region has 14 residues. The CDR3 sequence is CASKARWLEETQYF. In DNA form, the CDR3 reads TGTGCCAGCAAGGCTAGATGGTTGGAAGAGACCCAGTACTTC. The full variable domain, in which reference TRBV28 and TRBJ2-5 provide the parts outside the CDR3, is DVKVTQSSRYLVKRTGEKVFLECVQDMDHENMFWYRQDPGLGLRLIYFSYDVKMKEKGDIPEGYSVSREKKERFSLILESASTNQTSMYLCASKARWLEETQYFGPGTRLLVL.

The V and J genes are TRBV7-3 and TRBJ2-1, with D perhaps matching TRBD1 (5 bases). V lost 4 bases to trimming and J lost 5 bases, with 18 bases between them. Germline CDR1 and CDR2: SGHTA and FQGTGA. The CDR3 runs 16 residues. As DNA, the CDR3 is TGTGCCAGCAGCTCTTTCGCCTCTGGGGCCAACAATGAGCAGTTCTTC. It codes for CASSSFASGANNEQFF.

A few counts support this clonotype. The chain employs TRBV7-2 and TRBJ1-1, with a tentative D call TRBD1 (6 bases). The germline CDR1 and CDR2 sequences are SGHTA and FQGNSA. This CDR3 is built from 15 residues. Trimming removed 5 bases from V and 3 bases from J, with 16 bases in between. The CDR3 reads CASSAPTGTYTEAFF. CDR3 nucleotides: TGTGCCAGCAGCGCCCCGACAGGAACCTACACTGAAGCTTTCTTT.

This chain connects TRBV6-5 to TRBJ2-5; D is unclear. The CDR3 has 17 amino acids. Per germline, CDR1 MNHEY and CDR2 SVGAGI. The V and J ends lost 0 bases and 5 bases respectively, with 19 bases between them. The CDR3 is CASSYSGRHDLGETQYF. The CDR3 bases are TGTGCCAGCAGTTACTCGGGCAGGCATGACCTTGGGGAGACCCAGTACTTC.

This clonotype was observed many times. The CDR3 region is CAGAPLSSYNEQFF. The CDR3 region has the DNA TGTGCCGGGGCACCGTTGAGCTCCTACAATGAGCAGTTCTTC. The chain employs TRBV28 and TRBJ2-1; perhaps TRBD1 as D (5 bases). Germline CDR1 MDHEN, CDR2 SYDVKM. This CDR3 has 14 amino acids. V lost 11 bases, J lost 0 bases, and 14 bases lay in between.

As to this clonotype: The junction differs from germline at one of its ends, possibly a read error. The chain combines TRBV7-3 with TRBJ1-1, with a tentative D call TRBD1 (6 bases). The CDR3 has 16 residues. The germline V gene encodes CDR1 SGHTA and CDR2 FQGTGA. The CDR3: CASSFLWTVGGTEPFF. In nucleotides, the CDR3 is TGTGCCAGCAGCTTTCTCTGGACGGTCGGGGGCACTGAACCTTTCTTT.

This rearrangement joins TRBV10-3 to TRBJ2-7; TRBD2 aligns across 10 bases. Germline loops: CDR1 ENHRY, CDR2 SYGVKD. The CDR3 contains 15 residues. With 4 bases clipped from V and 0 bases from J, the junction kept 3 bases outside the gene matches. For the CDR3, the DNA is TGTGCCATCAGTGTTACTAGCGGGAACTCCTACGAGCAGTACTTC. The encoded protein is CAISVTSGNSYEQYF.

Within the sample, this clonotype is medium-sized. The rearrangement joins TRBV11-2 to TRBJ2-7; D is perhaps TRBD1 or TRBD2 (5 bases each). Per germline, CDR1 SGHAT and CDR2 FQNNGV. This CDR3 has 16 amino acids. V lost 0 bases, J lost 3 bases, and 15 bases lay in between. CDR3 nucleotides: TGTGCCAGCAGCTTAGACGGTCCGGGGCGTATCTACGAGCAGTACTTC. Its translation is CASSLDGPGRIYEQYF.

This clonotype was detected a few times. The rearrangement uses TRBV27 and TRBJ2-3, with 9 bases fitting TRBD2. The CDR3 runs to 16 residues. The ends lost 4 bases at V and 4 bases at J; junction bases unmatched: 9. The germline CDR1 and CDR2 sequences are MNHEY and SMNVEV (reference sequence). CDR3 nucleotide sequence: TGTGCCAGCAGTTCGACCGGGACTAGCTATCCAGATACGCAGTATTTT. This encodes CASSSTGTSYPDTQYF.

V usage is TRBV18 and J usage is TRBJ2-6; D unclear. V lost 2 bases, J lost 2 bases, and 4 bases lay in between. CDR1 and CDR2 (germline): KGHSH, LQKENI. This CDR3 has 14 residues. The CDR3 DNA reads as TGTGCCAGCTCACCAGGGACTGGGGCCAACGTCCTGACTTTC. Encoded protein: CASSPGTGANVLTF. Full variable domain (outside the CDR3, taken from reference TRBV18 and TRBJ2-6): NAGVMQNPRHLVRRRGQEARLRCSPMKGHSHVYWYRQLPEEGLKFMVYLQKENIIDESGMPKERFSAEFPKEGPSILRIQQVVRGDSAAYFCASSPGTGANVLTFGAGSRLTVL.

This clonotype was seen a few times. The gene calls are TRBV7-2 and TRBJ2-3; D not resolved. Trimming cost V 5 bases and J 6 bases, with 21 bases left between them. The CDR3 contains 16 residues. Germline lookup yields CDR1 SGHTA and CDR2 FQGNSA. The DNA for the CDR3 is TGTGCCAGCAGCCCCCGACTCGCCCGTCGCTCTGATACGCAGTATTTT. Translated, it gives CASSPRLARRSDTQYF.

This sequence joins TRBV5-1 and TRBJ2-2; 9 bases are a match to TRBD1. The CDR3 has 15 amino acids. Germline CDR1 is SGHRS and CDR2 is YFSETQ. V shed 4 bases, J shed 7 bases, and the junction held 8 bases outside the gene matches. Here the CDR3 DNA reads TGCGCCAGCAGCAGAAACAGGGGGCGCCACGGGGAGCTGTTTTTT. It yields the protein CASSRNRGRHGELFF.

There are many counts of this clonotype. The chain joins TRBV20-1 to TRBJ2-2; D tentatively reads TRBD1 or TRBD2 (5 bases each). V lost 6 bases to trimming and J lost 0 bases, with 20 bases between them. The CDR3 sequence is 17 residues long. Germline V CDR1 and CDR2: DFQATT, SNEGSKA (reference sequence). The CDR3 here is CSAAAWDVYANTGELFF. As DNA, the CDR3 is TGCAGTGCCGCCGCCTGGGACGTATACGCGAACACCGGGGAGCTGTTTTTT.

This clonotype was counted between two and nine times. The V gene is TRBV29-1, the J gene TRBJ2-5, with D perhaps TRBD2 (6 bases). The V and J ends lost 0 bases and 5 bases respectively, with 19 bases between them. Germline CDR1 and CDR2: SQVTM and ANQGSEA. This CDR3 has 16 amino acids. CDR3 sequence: CSVEDLRGGTGETQYF. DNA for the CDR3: TGCAGCGTTGAAGATCTTCGCGGAGGGACCGGGGAGACCCAGTACTTC. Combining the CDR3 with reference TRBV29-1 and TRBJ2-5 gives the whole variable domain SAVISQKPSRDICQRGTSLTIQCQVDSQVTMMFWYRQQPGQSLTLIATANQGSEATYESGFVIDKFPISRPNLTFSTLTVSNMSPEDSSIYLCSVEDLRGGTGETQYFGPGTRLLVL.

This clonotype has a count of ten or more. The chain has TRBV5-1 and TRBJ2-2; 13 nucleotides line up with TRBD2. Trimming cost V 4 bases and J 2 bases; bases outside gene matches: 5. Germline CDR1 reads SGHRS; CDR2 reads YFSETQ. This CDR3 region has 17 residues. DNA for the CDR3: TGCGCCAGCAGCCCCGGGACTAGCGGGACCAACACCGGGGAGCTGTTTTTT. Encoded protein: CASSPGTSGTNTGELFF.

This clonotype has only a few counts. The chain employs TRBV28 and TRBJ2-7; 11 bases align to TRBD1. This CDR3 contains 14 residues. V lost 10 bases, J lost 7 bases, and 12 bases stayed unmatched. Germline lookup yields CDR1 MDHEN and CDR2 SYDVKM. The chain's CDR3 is CAINARDRGWEQYF. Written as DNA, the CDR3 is TGTGCCATAAACGCCCGGGACAGGGGGTGGGAGCAGTACTTC.

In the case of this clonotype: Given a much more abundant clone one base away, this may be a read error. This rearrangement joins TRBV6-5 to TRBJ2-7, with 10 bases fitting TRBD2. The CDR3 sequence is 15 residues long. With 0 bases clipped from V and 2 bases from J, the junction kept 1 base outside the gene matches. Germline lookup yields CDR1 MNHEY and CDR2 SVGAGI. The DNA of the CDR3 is TGTGCCAGCAGTTACTCCGGGACTAGCGCCTACGAGCAGTACTTC. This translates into CASSYSGTSAYEQYF.

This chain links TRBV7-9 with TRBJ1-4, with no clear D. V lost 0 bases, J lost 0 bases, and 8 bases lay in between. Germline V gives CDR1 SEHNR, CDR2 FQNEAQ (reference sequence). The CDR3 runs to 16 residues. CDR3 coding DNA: TGTGCCAGCAGCTTAGCCGAAACAGCAACTAATGAAAAACTGTTTTTT. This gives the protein CASSLAETATNEKLFF.